This T cell receptor beta chain was retrieved from a study of blood T cell repertoires in COVID-19. Study summary: The analysed material was cDNA or gDNA that came from T cells, B-cell-depleted T cells, or PBMCs.

Clones were sequenced by immunoSEQ multiplex PCR, and TCRdb holds only the in-frame ones, with some missing. The repertoire holds around 250,000 clones, with 70% to 90% as singletons. Germline CDR1 is LNHDA and CDR2 is SQIVND (reference sequence). Unmatched junction bases numbered 12, after V lost 7 bases and J lost 0 bases. The CDR3 length is 18 residues. The rearrangement uses TRBV19 and TRBJ2-3; 11 bases fit TRBD2. The sequencing sample was made of peripheral blood. The receptor was derived from a man over 45 with active or convalescent COVID-19. The DNA of the CDR3 is TGTGCCAGTACTAAAAGAGGGACTAGCGGCCTTAGCACAGATACGCAGTATTTT. Amino acids: CASTKRGTSGLSTDTQYF.